Presented here are 7 T cell receptor beta chains from one specimen sequenced in a study of cytomegalovirus exposure and HLA in healthy donors. The PCR employed 60 Vbeta primers together with 13 Jbeta primers. TCRdb keeps only in-frame clones here, not all; method: immunoSEQ multiplex PCR. The table has 170,000 or so clones, 77% seen once. Sequencing was carried out using PBMCs. These receptors were obtained from a woman in her twenties or thirties in good health and CMV-seronegative.

The gene calls are TRBV4-3 and TRBJ2-3; 12 positions agree with TRBD1. The junction had 10 bases not matched to a gene; V was cut back by 1 base and J by 2 bases. This CDR3 is built from 19 residues. Germline assignment: CDR1 LGHNA and CDR2 YSLEER. The CDR3 sequence is CASSQVLRDRGLTTDTQYF. The CDR3 DNA follows: TGCGCCAGCAGCCAAGTGCTTAGGGACAGGGGGCTGACCACAGATACGCAGTATTTT.

The chain uses TRBV2 and TRBJ1-1; D unclear. Germline CDR1 reads SNHLY; CDR2 reads FYNNEI. This CDR3 region has 12 residues. V lost 4 bases, J lost 8 bases, and 11 bases lay in between. The CDR3 sequence is CASSVEGTEAFF. For the CDR3, the DNA is TGTGCCAGCAGTGTAGAGGGAACCGAAGCTTTCTTT.

This clone was observed a few times. CDR3 sequence reads: CASSRRLAGGEQFF. The CDR3 DNA is TGTGCCAGCAGCCGCCGACTAGCGGGAGGTGAGCAGTTCTTC. V gene TRBV7-6 combines with J gene TRBJ2-1; the match to TRBD2 covers 13 bases. This CDR3 comprises 14 residues. The germline V gene has CDR1 SGHVS and CDR2 FNYEAQ. After removal of 5 bases from V and 9 bases from J, the junction contained 4 bases not matched to a gene.

V is TRBV10-3 and J is TRBJ1-5; 9 bases are a match to TRBD1. The CDR3 is 15 residues long. V trimming: 0 bases; J trimming: 4 bases; junction bases outside the gene matches: 1. Germline CDR1 reads ENHRY; CDR2 reads SYGVKD. For the CDR3, the DNA is TGTGCCATCAGTGAGTCACAGGGGGCGAATCAGCCCCAGCATTTT. Translation gives CAISESQGANQPQHF.

The rearrangement uses TRBV19 and TRBJ2-7; 7 bases are a match to TRBD1. The V and J ends lost 5 bases and 3 bases, in that order; junction bases with no gene match: 7. This CDR3 is 14 amino acids long. Germline V gene sequence: CDR1 LNHDA, CDR2 SQIVND (reference sequence). The CDR3 bases are TGTGCCAGTAGTCGACAGGGTACAGTCTACGAGCAGTACTTC. Protein: CASSRQGTVYEQYF.

The chain has TRBV5-1 and TRBJ2-3; D not certain. Per the germline V gene, CDR1 is SGHRS and CDR2 is YFSETQ. V lost 0 bases and J lost 2, with 10 bases in between. This CDR3 is built from 15 residues. The CDR3 region is CASSLVLGLTDTQYF. In nucleotides, the CDR3 is TGCGCCAGCAGCTTGGTTCTAGGTCTCACAGATACGCAGTATTTT.

The chain has TRBV10-2 and TRBJ1-1, with 7 bases lining up with TRBD1. CDR3 size: 13 residues. Germline assignment: CDR1 WSHSY and CDR2 SAAADI. J was trimmed by 7 bases and V by 6 bases; bases with no gene match: 8. This CDR3 reads CASSQDRVGEAFF. CDR3 coding DNA: TGCGCCAGCAGCCAAGACAGGGTAGGTGAAGCTTTCTTT.